This T cell receptor (beta chain) was found in a study of T cells in Graves' hyperthyroidism and ophthalmopathy. The CDR3 runs to 15 residues. CDR1 KGHSH and CDR2 LQKENI come from the germline V gene. The V gene end was trimmed by 2 bases and the J gene end by 6 bases; junction bases not matched to a gene: 4. This clonotype was detected many times. Its specificity is unknown. Regarding the study as a whole: For ophthalmopathy, model prediction preceded onset by a median approximately 6 months.

Amplified regions were TCR beta CDR3 sequences from RNA transcripts. The HTBI set primed first-round TCR CDR3 RT-PCR. TCRdb ran MiXCR on the multiplex PCR reads and lists one entry per CDR3 protein. The table shows about 590,000 distinct CDR3 sequences, with approximately 15% occurring only once. The clonotype comes from a woman in her twenties or thirties with Graves' hyperthyroidism. The chain carries TRBV18 and TRBJ2-1, with 10 positions matching TRBD2. Sequencing was performed on blood. CDR3 DNA: TGTGCCAGCTCACCATCGGCTAGCGGGAGCAATGAGCAGTTCTTC. Translated: CASSPSASGSNEQFF.